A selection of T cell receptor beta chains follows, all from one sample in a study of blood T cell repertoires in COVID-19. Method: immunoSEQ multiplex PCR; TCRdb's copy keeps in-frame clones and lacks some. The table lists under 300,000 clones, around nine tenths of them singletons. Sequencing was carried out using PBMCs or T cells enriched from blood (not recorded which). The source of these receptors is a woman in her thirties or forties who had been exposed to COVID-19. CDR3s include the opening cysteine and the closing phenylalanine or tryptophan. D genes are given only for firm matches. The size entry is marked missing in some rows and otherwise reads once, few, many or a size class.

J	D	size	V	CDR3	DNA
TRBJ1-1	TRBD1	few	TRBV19	CASSADRANTEAFF	TGTGCCAGTAGTGCGGACAGGGCGAACACTGAAGCTTTCTTT
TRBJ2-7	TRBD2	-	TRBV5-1	CASQPGLAGTEQYF	TGCGCCAGTCAACCGGGACTAGCGGGGACCGAGCAGTACTTC
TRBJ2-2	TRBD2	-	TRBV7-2	CASSLVSGSGTGELFF	TGTGCCAGCAGCCTGGTTAGCGGGAGCGGCACCGGGGAGCTGTTTTTT
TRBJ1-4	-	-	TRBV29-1	CSGGTAEKLFF	TGCAGCGGCGGGACGGCAGAAAAACTGTTTTTT
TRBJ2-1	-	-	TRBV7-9	CASRLGSSYNEQFF	TGTGCCAGCAGATTGGGGAGCTCCTACAATGAGCAGTTCTTC
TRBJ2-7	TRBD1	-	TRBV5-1	CASSLPRDRGRGEQYF	TGCGCCAGCAGCCTGCCCCGGGACAGGGGGCGCGGGGAGCAGTACTTC
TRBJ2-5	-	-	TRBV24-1	CATSDKGQPQETQYF	TGTGCCACCAGTGATAAAGGACAGCCCCAAGAGACCCAGTACTTC
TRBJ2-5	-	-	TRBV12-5	CASARTELETQYF	TGTGCTAGTGCCCGTACCGAACTAGAGACCCAGTACTTC
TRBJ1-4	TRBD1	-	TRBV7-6	CASSLGTGGMTTNEKLFF	TGTGCCAGCAGCTTGGGGACAGGGGGCATGACAACTAATGAAAAACTGTTTTTT
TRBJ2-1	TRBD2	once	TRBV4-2	CASSQLREGNEQFF	TGTGCCAGCAGCCAACTGCGGGAGGGTAATGAGCAGTTCTTC
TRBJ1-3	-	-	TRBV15	CATSRAGSSGNTIYF	TGTGCCACCAGCAGAGCGGGGTCCTCTGGAAACACCATATATTTT
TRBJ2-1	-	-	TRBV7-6	CASSLVGFEQFF	TGTGCCAGCAGCTTAGTTGGCTTCGAGCAGTTCTTC
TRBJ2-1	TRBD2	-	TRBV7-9	CASSFPRVAGGNEQFF	TGTGCCAGCAGCTTCCCGAGGGTAGCGGGGGGCAATGAGCAGTTCTTC
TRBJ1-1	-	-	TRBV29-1	CSVDWLEGTEAFF	TGCAGCGTTGATTGGCTAGAGGGCACTGAAGCTTTCTTT
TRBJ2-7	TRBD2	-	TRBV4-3	CASSHDAGGRGEQYF	TGCGCCAGCAGCCACGACGCGGGGGGGCGGGGCGAGCAGTACTTC
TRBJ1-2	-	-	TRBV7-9	CASSLPLSLVNYGYTF	TGTGCCAGCAGCTTACCCCTAAGCCTGGTTAACTATGGCTACACCTTC
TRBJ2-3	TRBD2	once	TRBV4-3	CASSQDASGAITDTQYF	TGCGCCAGCAGCCAAGACGCTAGCGGGGCGATCACAGATACGCAGTATTTT
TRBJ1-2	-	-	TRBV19	CASAFAGRANYGYTF	TGTGCCAGTGCCTTTGCCGGCAGGGCCAACTATGGCTACACCTTC
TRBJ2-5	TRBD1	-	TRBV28	CASSLGQGETQYF	TGTGCCAGCAGTTTGGGACAGGGAGAGACCCAGTACTTC
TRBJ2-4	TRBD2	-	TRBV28	CASRNSGGPQNIQYF	TGTGCCAGCAGGAATAGCGGGGGGCCCCAAAACATTCAGTACTTC
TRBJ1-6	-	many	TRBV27	CASSGKRDFTRPLHF	TGTGCCAGCAGCGGAAAGAGGGATTTTACTAGACCCCTCCACTTT
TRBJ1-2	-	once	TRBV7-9	CASSSESPGWGGYTF	TGTGCCAGCAGCTCCGAGAGCCCAGGGTGGGGTGGCTACACCTTC
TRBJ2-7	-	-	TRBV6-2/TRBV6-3	CASSYAGTYEQYF	TGTGCCAGCAGTTATGCAGGGACCTACGAGCAGTACTTC
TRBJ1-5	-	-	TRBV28	CASSLVLGTPHQPQHF	TGTGCCAGCAGTCTCGTCCTCGGGACACCACATCAGCCCCAGCATTTT
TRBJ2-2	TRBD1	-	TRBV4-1	CASSQDWDSYTGELFF	TGCGCCAGCAGCCAAGATTGGGACAGTTACACCGGGGAGCTGTTTTTT
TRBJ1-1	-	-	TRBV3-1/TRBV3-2	CASSQTGEAFF	TGTGCCAGCAGCCAAACCGGTGAAGCTTTCTTT
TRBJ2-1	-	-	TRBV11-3	CASSFSGRPLYNEQFF	TGTGCCAGCAGCTTCAGCGGCCGCCCCCTCTACAATGAGCAGTTCTTC
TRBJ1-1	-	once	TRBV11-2	CASLPLNTEAFF	TGTGCCAGCCTCCCTCTGAACACTGAAGCTTTCTTT
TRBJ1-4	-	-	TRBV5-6	CASSLVGEGGEKLFF	TGTGCCAGCAGCTTGGTAGGGGAGGGAGGTGAAAAACTGTTTTTT
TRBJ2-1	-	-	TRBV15	CATSREGGEGYNEQFF	TGTGCCACCAGCAGAGAGGGGGGAGAGGGTTACAATGAGCAGTTCTTC
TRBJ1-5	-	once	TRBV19	CASTQGGNQPQHF	TGTGCCAGTACCCAGGGTGGCAATCAGCCCCAGCATTTT
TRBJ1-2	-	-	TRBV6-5	CASSIHQMDYGYTF	TGTGCCAGCAGTATACACCAGATGGACTATGGCTACACCTTC
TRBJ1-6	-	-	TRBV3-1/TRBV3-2	CASSHGQRNSPLHF	TGTGCCAGCAGTCATGGACAGAGGAATTCACCCCTCCACTTT
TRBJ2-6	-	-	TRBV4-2	CASSPNTIGWGANVLTF	TGTGCCAGCAGCCCCAATACGATCGGGTGGGGGGCCAACGTCCTGACTTTC
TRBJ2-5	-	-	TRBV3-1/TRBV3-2	CASSQHGKARETQYF	TGTGCCAGCAGCCAGCACGGGAAAGCCCGTGAGACCCAGTACTTC
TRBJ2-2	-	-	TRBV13	CASSLNRGSNTGELFF	TGTGCCAGCAGCTTAAATCGGGGGTCGAACACCGGGGAGCTGTTTTTT
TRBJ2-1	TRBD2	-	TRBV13	CASSARGGGGRTDNEQFF	TGTGCCAGCAGCGCCCGTGGGGGGGGCGGGAGGACTGACAATGAGCAGTTCTTC
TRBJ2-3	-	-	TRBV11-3	CASSLVGGGSGTDTQYF	TGTGCCAGCAGCTTAGTAGGTGGCGGTTCTGGCACAGATACGCAGTATTTT
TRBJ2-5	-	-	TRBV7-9	CASSQWQGETQYF	TGTGCCAGCAGCCAATGGCAGGGGGAGACCCAGTACTTC
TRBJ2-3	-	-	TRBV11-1	CASSSTEYTDTQYF	TGTGCCAGCAGCTCCACAGAGTACACAGATACGCAGTATTTT
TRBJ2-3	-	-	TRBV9	CASSASGRGDTQYF	TGTGCCAGCAGCGCCAGCGGAAGAGGGGATACGCAGTATTTT
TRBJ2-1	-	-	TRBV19	CASSIMGGPGGEQFF	TGTGCCAGTAGTATTATGGGTGGCCCAGGAGGTGAGCAGTTCTTC
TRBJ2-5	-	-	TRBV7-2	CASSQRTVLETQYF	TGTGCCAGCAGCCAACGGACAGTCCTAGAGACCCAGTACTTC
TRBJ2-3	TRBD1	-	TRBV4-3	CASSPGTGDADTQYF	TGCGCCAGCAGTCCGGGGACAGGGGATGCAGATACGCAGTATTTT
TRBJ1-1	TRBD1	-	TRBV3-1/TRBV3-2	CASRKDRRNTEAFF	TGTGCCAGCAGAAAGGACAGGAGGAACACTGAAGCTTTCTTT
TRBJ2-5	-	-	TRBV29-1	CSVGGRQETQYF	TGCAGCGTTGGTGGCAGACAAGAGACCCAGTACTTC
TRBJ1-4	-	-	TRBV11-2	CASSLPRGGQSEWNEKLFF	TGTGCCAGCAGCTTACCCCGAGGAGGCCAAAGCGAATGGAATGAAAAACTGTTTTTT
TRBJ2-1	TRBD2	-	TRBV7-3	CASSLSGRNEQFF	TGTGCCAGCAGCCTTAGCGGGAGGAATGAGCAGTTCTTC
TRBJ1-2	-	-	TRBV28	CASSELGGSQANYGYTF	TGTGCCAGCAGTGAACTGGGGGGAAGCCAAGCTAACTATGGCTACACCTTC
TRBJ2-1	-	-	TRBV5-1	CASSLATLYNEQFF	TGCGCCAGCAGCTTGGCGACTCTCTACAATGAGCAGTTCTTC
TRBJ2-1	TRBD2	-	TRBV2	CASRILAGEGNEQFF	TGTGCCAGCAGGATACTAGCGGGAGAAGGAAATGAGCAGTTCTTC
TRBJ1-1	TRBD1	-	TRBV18	CASSQGQGVTEAFF	TGTGCCAGCTCACAGGGACAGGGGGTCACTGAAGCTTTCTTT
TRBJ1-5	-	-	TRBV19	CASNSRGLGNQPQHF	TGTGCCAGTAATTCCAGAGGGCTTGGCAATCAGCCCCAGCATTTT